This TCR beta chain was recorded in a study of T-cell memory formation after mild COVID-19. Looking at the study overall: Clusters were largely donor specific. Study results and limitations: The authors did not confirm SARS-CoV-2 specificity of second-wave clones peaking day 37. Clones that contracted from day 15 to 85 had balanced CD4/CD8; later expanders were CD4+ biased. CD8+ contracting clones occupied EMRA, while CD4+ ones occupied mainly CM and EM.

Each CDR3 protein is one row after TCRdb ran MiXCR on the 5' RACE reads. Here the sample spans 150,000 to 200,000 distinct CDR3 sequences, roughly 16% being singletons. The V gene's germline CDR1 is SNHLY and CDR2 FYNNEI. The length of the CDR3 is 13 residues. V gave up 6 bases and J gave up 0 bases, with 9 bases separating them. This clonotype came up a few times. Its antigen is not known. Sequences were obtained from PBMCs or a T cell subset sorted from them (not recorded which). The chain employs TRBV2 and TRBJ2-7; D not certain. The clonotype originates from an adult woman who had mild COVID-19 (a few samples of this study predate the infection). Cell type and time point are not known. CDR3 nucleotides: TGTGCCAGCAGCTGGGAATCCTCCTACGAGCAGTACTTC. The encoded protein is CASSWESSYEQYF.